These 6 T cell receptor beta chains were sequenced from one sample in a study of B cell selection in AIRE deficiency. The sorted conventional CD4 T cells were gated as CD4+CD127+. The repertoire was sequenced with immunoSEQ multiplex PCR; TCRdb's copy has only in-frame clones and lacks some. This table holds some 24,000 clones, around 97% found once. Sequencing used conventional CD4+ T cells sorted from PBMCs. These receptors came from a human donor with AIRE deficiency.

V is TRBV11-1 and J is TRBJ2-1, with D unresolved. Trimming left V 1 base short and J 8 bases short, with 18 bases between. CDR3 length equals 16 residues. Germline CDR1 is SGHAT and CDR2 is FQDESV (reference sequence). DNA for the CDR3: TGTGCCAGCAGCTTAGATGCCACAGCCAGGAACTATGAGCAGTTCTTC. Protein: CASSLDATARNYEQFF.

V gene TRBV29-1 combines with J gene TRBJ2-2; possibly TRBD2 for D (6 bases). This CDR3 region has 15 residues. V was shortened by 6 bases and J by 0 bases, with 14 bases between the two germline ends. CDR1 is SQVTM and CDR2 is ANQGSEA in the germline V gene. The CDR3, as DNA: TGCAGCGTGGGGGGACGGGGTGCGAACACCGGGGAGCTGTTTTTT. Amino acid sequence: CSVGGRGANTGELFF.

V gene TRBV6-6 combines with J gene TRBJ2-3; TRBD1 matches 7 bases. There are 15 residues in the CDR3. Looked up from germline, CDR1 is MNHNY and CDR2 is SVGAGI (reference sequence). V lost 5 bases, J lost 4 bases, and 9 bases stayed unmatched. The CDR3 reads CASSLYRDRADTQYF. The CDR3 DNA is TGTGCCAGCAGTCTATACCGGGACAGAGCAGATACGCAGTATTTT.

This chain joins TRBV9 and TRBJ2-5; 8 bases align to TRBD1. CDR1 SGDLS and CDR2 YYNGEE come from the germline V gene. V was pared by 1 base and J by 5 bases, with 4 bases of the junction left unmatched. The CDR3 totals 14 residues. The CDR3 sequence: CASSVTGGRETQYF. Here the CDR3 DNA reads TGTGCCAGCAGCGTAACAGGGGGGAGGGAGACCCAGTACTTC.

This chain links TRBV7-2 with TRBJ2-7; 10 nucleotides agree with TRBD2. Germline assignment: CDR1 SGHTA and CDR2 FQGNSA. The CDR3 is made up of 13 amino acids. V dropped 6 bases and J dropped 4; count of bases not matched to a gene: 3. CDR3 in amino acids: CASRPSGSYEQYF. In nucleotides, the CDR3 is TGTGCCAGCAGGCCTAGCGGGAGTTACGAGCAGTACTTC.

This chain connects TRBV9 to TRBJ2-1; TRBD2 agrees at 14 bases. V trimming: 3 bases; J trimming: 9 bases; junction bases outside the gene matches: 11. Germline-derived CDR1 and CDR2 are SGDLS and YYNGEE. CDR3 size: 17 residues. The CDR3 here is CASSAFPGTSGRGEQFF. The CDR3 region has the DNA TGTGCCAGCAGCGCTTTCCCCGGGACTAGCGGGAGAGGTGAGCAGTTCTTC.